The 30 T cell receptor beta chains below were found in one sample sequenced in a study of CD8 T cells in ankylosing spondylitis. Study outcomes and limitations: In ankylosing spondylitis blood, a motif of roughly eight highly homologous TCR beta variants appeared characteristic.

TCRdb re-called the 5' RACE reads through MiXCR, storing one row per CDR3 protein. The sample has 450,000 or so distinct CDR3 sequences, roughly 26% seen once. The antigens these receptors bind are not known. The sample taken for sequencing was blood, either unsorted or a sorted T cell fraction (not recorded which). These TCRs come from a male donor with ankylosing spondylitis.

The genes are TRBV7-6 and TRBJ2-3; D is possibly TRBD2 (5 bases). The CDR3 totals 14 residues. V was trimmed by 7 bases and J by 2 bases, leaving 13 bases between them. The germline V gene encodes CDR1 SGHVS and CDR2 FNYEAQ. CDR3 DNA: TGTGCCAGCACCATTGGAGGAATCACAGATACGCAGTATTTT. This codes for CASTIGGITDTQYF.

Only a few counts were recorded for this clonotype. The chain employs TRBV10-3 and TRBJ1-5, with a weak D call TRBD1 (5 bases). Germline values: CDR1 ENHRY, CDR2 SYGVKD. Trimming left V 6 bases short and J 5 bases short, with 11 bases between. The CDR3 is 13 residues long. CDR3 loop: CAISGQGDQPQHF. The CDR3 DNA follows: TGTGCCATCAGCGGACAAGGGGATCAGCCCCAGCATTTT.

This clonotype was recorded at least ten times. CDR3 region: CASEAGATTQYF. In DNA form, the CDR3 reads TGTGCCAGCGAAGCGGGAGCCACTACGCAGTATTTT. V gene TRBV7-9 combines with J gene TRBJ2-3, with TRBD2 identical over 8 bases. The CDR3 consists of 12 residues. Germline V gene data show CDR1 as SEHNR and CDR2 as FQNEAQ (reference sequence). J was trimmed by 8 bases and V by 8 bases; bases with no gene match: 6.

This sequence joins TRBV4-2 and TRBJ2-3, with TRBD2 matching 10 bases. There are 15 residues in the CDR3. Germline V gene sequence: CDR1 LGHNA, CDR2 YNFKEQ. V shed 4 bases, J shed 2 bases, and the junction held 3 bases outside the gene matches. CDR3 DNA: TGTGCCAGCAGCCCGCTAGCGGGAGACACAGATACGCAGTATTTT. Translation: CASSPLAGDTDTQYF.

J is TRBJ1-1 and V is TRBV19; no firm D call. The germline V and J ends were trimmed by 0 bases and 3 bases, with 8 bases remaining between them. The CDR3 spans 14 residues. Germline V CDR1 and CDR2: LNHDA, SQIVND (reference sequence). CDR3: CASSIDDIYTEAFF. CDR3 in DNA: TGTGCCAGTAGTATAGACGACATATACACTGAAGCTTTCTTT.

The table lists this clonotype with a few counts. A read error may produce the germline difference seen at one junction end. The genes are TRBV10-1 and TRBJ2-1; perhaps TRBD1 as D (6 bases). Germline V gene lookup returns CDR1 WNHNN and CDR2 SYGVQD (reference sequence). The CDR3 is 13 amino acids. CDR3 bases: TGCGCCACCAGTCGGGACACTTACAATGAGCAGTTCTTC. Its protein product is CATSRDTYNEQFF.

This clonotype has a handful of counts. CDR3 loop: CATVRGHQETQYF. The CDR3 DNA is TGTGCCACCGTGAGGGGGCACCAAGAGACCCAGTACTTC. This rearrangement joins TRBV10-3 to TRBJ2-5; 7 nucleotides align to TRBD1. Losses at the gene ends were 10 bases for V and 0 bases for J; bases not matched to a gene: 5. This CDR3 region has 13 residues. Germline-derived CDR1 and CDR2 are ENHRY and SYGVKD.

The CDR3: CATSDPSGDQETQYF. The CDR3 nucleotides are TGTGCCACCAGTGATCCCAGCGGAGACCAAGAGACCCAGTACTTC. The chain employs TRBV24-1 and TRBJ2-5; TRBD2 is a possible D gene (5 bases). The germline gives CDR1 KGHDR, CDR2 SFDVKD. CDR3 size: 15 residues. Trimming removed 3 bases from V and 0 bases from J, with 10 bases in between.

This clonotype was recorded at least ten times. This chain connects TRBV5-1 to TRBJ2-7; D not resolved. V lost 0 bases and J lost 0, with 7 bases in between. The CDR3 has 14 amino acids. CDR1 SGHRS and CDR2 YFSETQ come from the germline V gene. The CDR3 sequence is CASSLVTDSYEQYF. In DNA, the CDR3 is TGCGCCAGCAGCTTGGTTACAGACTCCTACGAGCAGTACTTC.

Here the CDR3 DNA reads TGTGCCAGCAGCCCCTGGACTAGCGGCCTACACAATGAGCAGTTCTTC. Translated, it gives CASSPWTSGLHNEQFF. This chain links TRBV7-7 with TRBJ2-1, with 10 bases lining up with TRBD2. Trimming took 5 bases from V and 5 from J; bases not matched to a gene: 9. Germline V gene lookup returns CDR1 SSHAT and CDR2 FNYEAQ (reference sequence). The CDR3 length is 16 residues. The full variable domain, in which reference TRBV7-7 and TRBJ2-1 provide the parts outside the CDR3, is GAGVSQSPRYKVTKRGQDVTLRCDPISSHATLYWYQQALGQGPEFLTYFNYEAQPDKSGLPSDRFSAERPEGSISTLTIQRTEQRDSAMYRCASSPWTSGLHNEQFFGPGTRLTVL.

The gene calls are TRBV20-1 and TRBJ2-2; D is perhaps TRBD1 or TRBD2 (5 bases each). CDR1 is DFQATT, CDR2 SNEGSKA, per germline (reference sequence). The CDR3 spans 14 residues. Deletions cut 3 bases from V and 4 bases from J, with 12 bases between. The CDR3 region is CSARGTLGTGELFF. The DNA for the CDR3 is TGCAGTGCTAGGGGGACCCTGGGCACCGGGGAGCTGTTTTTT.

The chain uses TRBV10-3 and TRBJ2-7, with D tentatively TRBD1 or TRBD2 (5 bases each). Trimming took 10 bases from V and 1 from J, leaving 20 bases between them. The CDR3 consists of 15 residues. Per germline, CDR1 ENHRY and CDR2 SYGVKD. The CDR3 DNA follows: TGTGCCAGTTCTAATAGGGGAGCAGATTCCTACGAGCAGTACTTC. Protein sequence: CASSNRGADSYEQYF.

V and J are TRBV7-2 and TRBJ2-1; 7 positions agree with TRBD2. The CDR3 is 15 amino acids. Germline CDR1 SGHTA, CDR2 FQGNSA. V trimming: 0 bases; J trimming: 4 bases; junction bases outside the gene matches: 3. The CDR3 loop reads CASSLAAGEYNEQFF. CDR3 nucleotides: TGTGCCAGCAGCTTAGCCGCGGGAGAGTACAATGAGCAGTTCTTC. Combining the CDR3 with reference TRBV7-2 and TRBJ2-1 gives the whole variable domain GAGVSQSPSNKVTEKGKDVELRCDPISGHTALYWYRQSLGQGLEFLIYFQGNSAPDKSGLPSDRFSAERTGGSVSTLTIQRTQQEDSAVYLCASSLAAGEYNEQFFGPGTRLTVL.

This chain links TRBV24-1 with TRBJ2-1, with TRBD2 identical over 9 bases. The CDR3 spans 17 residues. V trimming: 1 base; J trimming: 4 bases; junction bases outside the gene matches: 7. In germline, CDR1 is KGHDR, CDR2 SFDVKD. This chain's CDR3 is CATSDFKSSGNYNEQFF. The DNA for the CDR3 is TGTGCCACCAGTGATTTTAAGTCTAGCGGGAATTACAATGAGCAGTTCTTC.

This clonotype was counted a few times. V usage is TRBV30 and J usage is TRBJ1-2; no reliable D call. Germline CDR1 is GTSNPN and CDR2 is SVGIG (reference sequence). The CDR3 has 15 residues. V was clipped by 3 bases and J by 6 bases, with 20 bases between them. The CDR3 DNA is TGTGCCTGGAGCCTGGGAGGGTTTGCTATAGATGGCTACACCTTC. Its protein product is CAWSLGGFAIDGYTF. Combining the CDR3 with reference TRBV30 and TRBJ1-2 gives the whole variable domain SQTIHQWPATLVQPVGSPLSLECTVEGTSNPNLYWYRQAAGRGLQLLFYSVGIGQISSEVPQNLSASRPQDRQFILSSKKLLLSDSGFYLCAWSLGGFAIDGYTFGSGTRLTVV.

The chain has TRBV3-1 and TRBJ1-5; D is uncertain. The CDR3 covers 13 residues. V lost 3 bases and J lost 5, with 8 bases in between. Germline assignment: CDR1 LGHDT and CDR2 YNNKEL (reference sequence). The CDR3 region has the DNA TGTGCCAGCAGCCAGGGTATTTATCAGCCCCAGCATTTT. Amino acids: CASSQGIYQPQHF. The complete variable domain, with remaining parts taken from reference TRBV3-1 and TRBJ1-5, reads DTAVSQTPKYLVTQMGNDKSIKCEQNLGHDTMYWYKQDSKKFLKIMFSYNNKELIINETVPNRFSPKSPDKAHLNLHINSLELGDSAVYFCASSQGIYQPQHFGDGTRLSIL.

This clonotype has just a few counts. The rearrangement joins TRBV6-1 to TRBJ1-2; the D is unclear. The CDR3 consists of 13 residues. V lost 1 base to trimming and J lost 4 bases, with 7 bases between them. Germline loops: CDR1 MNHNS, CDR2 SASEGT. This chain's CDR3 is CASSEGVSYGYTF. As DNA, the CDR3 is TGTGCCAGCAGTGAAGGAGTTTCCTATGGCTACACCTTC.

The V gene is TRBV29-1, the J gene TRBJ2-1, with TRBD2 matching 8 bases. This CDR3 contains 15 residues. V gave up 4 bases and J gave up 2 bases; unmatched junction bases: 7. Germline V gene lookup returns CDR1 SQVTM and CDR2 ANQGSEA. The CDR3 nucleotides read TGCAGCGTTGTTTCGGCTAGCGGGCCCTACAATGAGCAGTTCTTC. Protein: CSVVSASGPYNEQFF.

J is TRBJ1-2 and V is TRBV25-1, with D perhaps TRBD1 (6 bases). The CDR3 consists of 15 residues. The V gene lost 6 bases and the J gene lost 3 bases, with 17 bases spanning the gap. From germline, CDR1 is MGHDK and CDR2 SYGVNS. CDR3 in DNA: TGTGCCAGCAGGGGGTCCCGGGGGGGCGACTATGGCTACACCTTC. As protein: CASRGSRGGDYGYTF.

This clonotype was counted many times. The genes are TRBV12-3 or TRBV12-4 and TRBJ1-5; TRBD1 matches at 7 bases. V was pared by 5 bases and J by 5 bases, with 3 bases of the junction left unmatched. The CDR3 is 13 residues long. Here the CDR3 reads CASSLGQDQPQHF. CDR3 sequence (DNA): TGTGCCAGCAGTCTCGGACAGGATCAGCCCCAGCATTTT.

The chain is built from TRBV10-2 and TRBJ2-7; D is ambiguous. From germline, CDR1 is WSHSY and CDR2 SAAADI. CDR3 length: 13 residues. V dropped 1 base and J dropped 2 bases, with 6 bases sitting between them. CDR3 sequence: CASSELQPYEQYV. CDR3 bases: TGCGCCAGCAGTGAGTTACAGCCCTACGAGCAGTACGTC.

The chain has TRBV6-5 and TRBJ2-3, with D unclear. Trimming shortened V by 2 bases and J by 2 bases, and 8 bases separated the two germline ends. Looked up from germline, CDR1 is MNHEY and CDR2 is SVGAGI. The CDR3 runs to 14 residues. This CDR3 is CASSYVADTDTQYF. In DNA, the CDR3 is TGTGCCAGCAGTTACGTCGCGGACACAGATACGCAGTATTTT.

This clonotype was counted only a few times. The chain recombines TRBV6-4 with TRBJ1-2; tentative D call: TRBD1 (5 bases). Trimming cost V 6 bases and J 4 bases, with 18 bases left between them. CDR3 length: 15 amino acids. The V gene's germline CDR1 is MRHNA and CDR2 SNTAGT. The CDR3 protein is CASSSQGTDGYGYTF. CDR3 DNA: TGTGCCAGCAGCAGCCAGGGAACAGACGGCTATGGCTACACCTTC.

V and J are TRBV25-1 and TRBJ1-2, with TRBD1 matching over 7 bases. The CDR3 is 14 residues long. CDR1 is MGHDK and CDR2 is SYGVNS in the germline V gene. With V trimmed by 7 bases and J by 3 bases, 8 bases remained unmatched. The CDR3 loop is CASKRQGGDYGYTF. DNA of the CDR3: TGTGCCAGCAAACGACAGGGTGGGGACTATGGCTACACCTTC.

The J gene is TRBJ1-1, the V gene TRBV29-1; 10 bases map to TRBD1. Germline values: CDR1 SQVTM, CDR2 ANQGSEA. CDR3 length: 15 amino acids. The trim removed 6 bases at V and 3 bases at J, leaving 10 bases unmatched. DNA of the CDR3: TGCAGCGTCCTCAACACCGGACAGGGGGACACTGAAGCTTTCTTT. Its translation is CSVLNTGQGDTEAFF.

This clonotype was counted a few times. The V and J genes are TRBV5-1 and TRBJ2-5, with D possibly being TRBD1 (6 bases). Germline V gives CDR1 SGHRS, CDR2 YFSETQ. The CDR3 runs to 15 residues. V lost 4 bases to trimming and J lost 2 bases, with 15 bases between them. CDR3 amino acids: CASSPSLGQQETQYF. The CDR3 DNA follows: TGCGCCAGCAGCCCGAGCCTGGGACAACAAGAGACCCAGTACTTC.

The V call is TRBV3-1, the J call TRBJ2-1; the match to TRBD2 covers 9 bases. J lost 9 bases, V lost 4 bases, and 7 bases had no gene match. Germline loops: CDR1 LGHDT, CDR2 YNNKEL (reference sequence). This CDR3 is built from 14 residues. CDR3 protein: CASSRGREGGEQFF. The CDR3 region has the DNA TGTGCCAGCAGCCGTGGGCGGGAGGGGGGTGAGCAGTTCTTC.

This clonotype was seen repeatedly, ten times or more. The CDR3 reads CASSLGGSSEQYF. DNA for the CDR3: TGCGCCAGCAGCTTGGGAGGTAGTAGCGAGCAGTACTTC. The chain combines TRBV5-1 with TRBJ2-7; no reliable D call. Trimming left V 0 bases short and J 6 bases short, with 10 bases between. Germline V gene data show CDR1 as SGHRS and CDR2 as YFSETQ. This CDR3 is 13 amino acids long.

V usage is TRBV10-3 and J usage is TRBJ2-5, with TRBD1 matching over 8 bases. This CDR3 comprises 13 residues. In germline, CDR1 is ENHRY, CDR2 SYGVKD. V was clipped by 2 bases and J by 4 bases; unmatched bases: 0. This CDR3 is CAISEDRGETQYF. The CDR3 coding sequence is TGTGCCATCAGTGAGGACAGGGGAGAGACCCAGTACTTC.

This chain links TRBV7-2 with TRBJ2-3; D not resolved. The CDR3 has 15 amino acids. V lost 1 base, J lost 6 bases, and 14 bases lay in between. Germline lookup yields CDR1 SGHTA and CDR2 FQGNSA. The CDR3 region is CASSLVVGLKDTQYF. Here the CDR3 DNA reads TGTGCCAGCAGCTTAGTCGTGGGATTGAAGGATACGCAGTATTTT. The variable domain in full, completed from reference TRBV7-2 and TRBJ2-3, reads GAGVSQSPSNKVTEKGKDVELRCDPISGHTALYWYRQSLGQGLEFLIYFQGNSAPDKSGLPSDRFSAERTGGSVSTLTIQRTQQEDSAVYLCASSLVVGLKDTQYFGPGTRLTVL.